Only a few counts were recorded for the clone carrying this TCR beta chain. As originally analysed: Junction-only sequences without quality scores came from ImmunoSEQ, so filtering differed. Generated by immunoSEQ multiplex PCR, the TCRdb table keeps only in-frame clones and is missing some. That table gives V, J and clone size, and the DNA gave D and trimming. The sample yields approximately 720,000 clones, 72% seen once. The record originates from a study of shared clonotypes between healthy human individuals. Germline CDR1 and CDR2: SEHNR and FQNEAQ (reference sequence). Between the trimmed V and J ends, which lost 2 bases and 5 bases, there was a span of 9 bases. This CDR3 contains 13 residues.

The receptor's source is a woman aged 25 to 39 in good health. Sequencing was performed on memory CD4+ T cells sorted from blood. Subset described: CD45RA-negative fraction. The rearrangement uses TRBV7-9 and TRBJ2-5; D gene uncertain. The CDR3 coding sequence is TGTGCCAGCAGCTTAAGGGCGGTTGAGACCCAGTACTTC. Its translation is CASSLRAVETQYF.